This T cell receptor beta chain was sequenced in a study of control samples from healthy donors and cancer patients. This CDR3 is built from 11 residues. Per the germline V gene, CDR1 is SGHTA and CDR2 is FQGNSA. V was cut by 3 bases and J by 6 bases, with 5 bases left in between. The data were produced by immunoSEQ multiplex PCR, yet TCRdb's version contains in-frame clones alone and is incomplete. This table has around 110,000 clones, 85% to 90% appearing once. The chain couples TRBV7-2 to TRBJ1-2; D remains ambiguous. The source of this sequence is a woman between 45 and 65 years old with colorectal cancer. Material: PBMCs. CDR3 bases: TGTGCCAGCAGCTTCATGGATGGCTACACCTTC. It specifies CASSFMDGYTF.